The TCR beta chain described here comes from a study of T cell changes during pregnancy in multiple sclerosis. CDR3 length equals 15 residues. V gave up 5 bases and J gave up 4 bases; unmatched junction bases: 10. Germline V CDR1 and CDR2: MDHEN, SYDVKM. TCRdb keeps only in-frame clones here, not all; method: immunoSEQ multiplex PCR. The table records 40,000 to 55,000 clones, around 92% of them present only once. This TCR came from a female donor with multiple sclerosis, enrolled in a pregnancy study. The source was CD4+ T cells from peripheral blood mononuclear cells, collected in the third trimester of pregnancy. This rearrangement joins TRBV28 to TRBJ2-7; 8 nucleotides align to TRBD1. CDR3 in amino acids: CASSPPDRALYEQYF. The CDR3 region has the DNA TGTGCCAGCAGTCCCCCGGACAGGGCCCTATACGAGCAGTACTTC. The full variable domain, its missing parts supplied by reference TRBV28 and TRBJ2-7, is DVKVTQSSRYLVKRTGEKVFLECVQDMDHENMFWYRQDPGLGLRLIYFSYDVKMKEKGDIPEGYSVSREKKERFSLILESASTNQTSMYLCASSPPDRALYEQYFGPGTRLTVT.